The 28 T cell receptor beta chains presented below share a single source sample, sequenced in a study of blood T cell repertoires in COVID-19. Libraries were prepared by immunoSEQ multiplex PCR; TCRdb keeps only in-frame clonotypes and omits some of them. The table shows 170,000 or so clones, with around four fifths occurring only once. Material for sequencing was peripheral blood. All receptors come from a woman aged 55-69 years with acute or convalescent COVID-19.

The rearrangement uses TRBV7-9 and TRBJ1-5; TRBD1 agrees at 8 bases. CDR1 is SEHNR, CDR2 FQNEAQ, per germline (reference sequence). The CDR3 runs 13 residues. V was clipped by 5 bases and J by 7 bases; unmatched bases: 4. The CDR3 spells CASSTTGAQPQHF. The CDR3 DNA reads as TGTGCCAGCAGCACGACAGGGGCGCAGCCCCAGCATTTT.

The gene calls are TRBV27 and TRBJ2-5, with a weak D call TRBD2 (7 bases). V lost 6 bases to trimming and J lost 4 bases, with 18 bases between them. This CDR3 is built from 15 residues. Per the germline V gene, CDR1 is MNHEY and CDR2 is SMNVEV (reference sequence). Here the CDR3 DNA reads TGTGCCAGCAGAGGAATGGGAGGGGGGAGAGAGACCCAGTACTTC. This gives the protein CASRGMGGGRETQYF.

This clone was observed a few times. The chain uses TRBV5-4 and TRBJ2-2, with a tentative D call TRBD1 (6 bases). The CDR3 totals 18 residues. Germline CDR1 SGHNT, CDR2 YYREEE (reference sequence). The V gene lost 5 bases and the J gene lost 2 bases, with 22 bases spanning the gap. DNA for the CDR3: TGTGCCAGCAGATATGTACCACGGGACATATACAACACCGGGGAGCTGTTTTTT. Protein sequence: CASRYVPRDIYNTGELFF.

This sequence joins TRBV18 and TRBJ1-2; TRBD1 agrees at 8 bases. The V gene end was trimmed by 3 bases and the J gene end by 3 bases; junction bases not matched to a gene: 6. CDR1 is KGHSH and CDR2 is LQKENI in the germline V gene. There are 15 residues in the CDR3. The CDR3 DNA sequence: TGTGCCAGCTCACCTGGGACAGGTGATCACTATGGCTACACCTTC. As protein: CASSPGTGDHYGYTF.

This clone has a handful of counts. This sequence joins TRBV9 and TRBJ1-1; D might be TRBD1 (5 bases). The CDR3 is 14 residues long. V was clipped by 7 bases and J by 1 base, with 14 bases between them. Germline-derived CDR1 and CDR2 are SGDLS and YYNGEE. The CDR3 protein is CASPRRDGNTEAFF. The CDR3 DNA reads as TGTGCCAGCCCCCGGAGGGACGGGAACACTGAAGCTTTCTTT.

The table lists this clone with a few counts. This chain connects TRBV9 to TRBJ1-4; maybe TRBD1 (6 bases). This CDR3 region has 15 residues. With 3 bases removed from V and 5 bases from J, the gap between germline ends came to 14 bases. Germline CDR1 and CDR2: SGDLS and YYNGEE. The CDR3 DNA sequence: TGTGCCAGCAGCGCTCGATGGACAGAGAATGAAAAACTGTTTTTT. Amino acid sequence: CASSARWTENEKLFF.

The genes are TRBV4-1 and TRBJ2-3, with 13 bases identical to TRBD2. Germline assignment: CDR1 MGHRA and CDR2 YSYEKL. After removal of 3 bases from V and 3 bases from J, the junction contained 6 bases not matched to a gene. The length of the CDR3 is 17 residues. The CDR3 sequence is CASSHSLLAGGTDTQYF. The DNA for the CDR3 is TGCGCCAGCAGCCACTCGTTACTAGCGGGGGGGACAGATACGCAGTATTTT.

The table lists this clone with a count of one. J is TRBJ1-2 and V is TRBV3-1 (or the pseudogene TRBV3-2); no clear D gene. The CDR3 has 16 amino acids. With 1 base removed from V and 4 bases from J, the gap between germline ends came to 16 bases. Germline V gives CDR1 LGHDT, CDR2 YNNKEL (reference sequence). CDR3 residues: CASSQGSEYSSYGYTF. The CDR3 DNA is TGTGCCAGCAGCCAAGGTTCTGAGTACAGCTCCTATGGCTACACCTTC.

This chain links TRBV24-1 with TRBJ1-1; D not resolved. The ends were cut back, 3 bases at V and 4 bases at J, with 8 bases in the middle. Germline CDR1 and CDR2: KGHDR and SFDVKD. The CDR3 consists of 13 residues. CDR3 protein: CATSDPNLTEAFF. CDR3 nucleotide sequence: TGTGCCACCAGTGATCCTAATCTCACTGAAGCTTTCTTT.

As regards this clone: The same CDR3 is also encoded by other DNA sequences in this sample. J is TRBJ1-2 and V is TRBV6-5; possibly TRBD1 for D (6 bases). V lost 3 bases to trimming and J lost 3 bases, with 8 bases between them. Germline V CDR1 and CDR2: MNHEY, SVGAGI. This CDR3 is built from 13 residues. In DNA, the CDR3 is TGTGCCAGCAGTTATCAGGGGTACTATGGCTACACCTTC. This codes for CASSYQGYYGYTF.

About this clone: Other DNA sequences of this sample code for an identical CDR3. The chain joins TRBV27 to TRBJ1-5; D remains ambiguous. V lost 2 bases and J lost 0, with 8 bases in between. CDR3 length: 15 amino acids. Germline loops: CDR1 MNHEY, CDR2 SMNVEV (reference sequence). CDR3 sequence reads: CASSLNRDSNQPQHF. DNA of the CDR3: TGTGCCAGCAGTTTAAACAGAGATAGCAATCAGCCCCAGCATTTT.

J is TRBJ1-6 and V is TRBV7-2, with 9 bases matching TRBD1. The ends lost 1 base at V and 14 bases at J; junction bases unmatched: 9. CDR1 is SGHTA and CDR2 is FQGNSA in the germline V gene. This CDR3 is 15 amino acids long. Here the CDR3 DNA reads TGTGCCAGCAGCTTAGGGACAGGGGCCGGATTAGCCCTCCACTTT. Translating it yields CASSLGTGAGLALHF.

V usage is TRBV14 and J usage is TRBJ1-5; D is perhaps TRBD1 (6 bases). The CDR3 has 18 amino acids. V was clipped by 0 bases and J by 5 bases, with 20 bases between them. The germline V gene encodes CDR1 SGHDN and CDR2 FVKESK. As DNA, the CDR3 is TGTGCCAGCAGCCAAGATCGACGGGCAGGGGCAACGGATCAGCCCCAGCATTTT. Amino acids: CASSQDRRAGATDQPQHF.

The V gene is TRBV4-2, the J gene TRBJ1-3, with 9 positions matching TRBD1. This CDR3 is 16 amino acids long. V lost 1 base and J lost 1; bases outside the gene matches: 2. Germline assignment: CDR1 LGHNA and CDR2 YNFKEQ. Here the CDR3 DNA reads TGTGCCAGCAGCCAAGGGGACAGGGTTTCTGGAAACACCATATATTTT. It codes for CASSQGDRVSGNTIYF.

The CDR3 coding sequence is TGCGCCAGCAGCTTCCAGACAGGGGTCACTGAAGCTTTCTTT. This codes for CASSFQTGVTEAFF. The chain couples TRBV5-1 to TRBJ1-1, with 8 bases identical to TRBD1. V was clipped by 2 bases and J by 4 bases; unmatched bases: 4. The CDR3 sequence is 14 residues long. CDR1 and CDR2 from the germline V gene are SGHRS and YFSETQ.

This chain joins TRBV30 and TRBJ2-2; tentatively, D is TRBD2 (6 bases). Germline loops: CDR1 GTSNPN, CDR2 SVGIG (reference sequence). The CDR3 length is 12 residues. The germline V and J ends were trimmed by 5 bases and 4 bases, with 8 bases remaining between them. CDR3 residues: CAWSGGTGELFF. The CDR3, as DNA: TGTGCCTGGTCCGGGGGCACCGGGGAGCTGTTTTTT.

CDR3 nucleotides: TGTGCCAGCAGTTTTTCGACAGTTCAGCCCCAGCATTTT. Residues: CASSFSTVQPQHF. The V call is TRBV12-3 or TRBV12-4, the J call TRBJ1-5; a possible D gene is TRBD1 (5 bases). This CDR3 has 13 residues. The V gene lost 3 bases and the J gene lost 6 bases, with 9 bases spanning the gap.

This clone has more than one count but fewer than ten. The chain carries TRBV3-1 (or the pseudogene TRBV3-2) and TRBJ2-5; D perhaps matches TRBD2 (7 bases). Germline CDR1 reads LGHDT; CDR2 reads YNNKEL (reference sequence). This CDR3 has 18 residues. Between the trimmed V and J ends, which lost 5 bases and 5 bases, there was a span of 27 bases. CDR3 region: CASSTEGGRRVGSETQYF. CDR3 DNA: TGTGCCAGCAGCACAGAGGGGGGGCGTAGAGTAGGTTCGGAGACCCAGTACTTC.

This clone was seen only a few times. V and J are TRBV6-5 and TRBJ1-2; D is ambiguous. The CDR3 length is 14 residues. The germline gives CDR1 MNHEY, CDR2 SVGAGI. V was cut by 7 bases and J by 3 bases, with 15 bases left in between. The CDR3 DNA is TGTGCCAGCATCCCCGCCGTCGGAGACTATGGCTACACCTTC. The encoded protein is CASIPAVGDYGYTF.

This clone came up a few times. This chain connects TRBV3-1 (or the pseudogene TRBV3-2) to TRBJ1-2, with TRBD1 as a possible D gene (6 bases). This CDR3 is 15 amino acids long. Germline V gene data show CDR1 as LGHDT and CDR2 as YNNKEL (reference sequence). Trimming took off 3 bases at V and 2 bases at J, with 13 bases between the two ends. CDR3 bases: TGTGCCAGCAGCCATGGGGGCACATGGAACTATGGCTACACCTTC. Its translation: CASSHGGTWNYGYTF.

V gene TRBV5-4 combines with J gene TRBJ1-5; D is unresolved. There are 13 residues in the CDR3. The V gene's germline CDR1 is SGHNT and CDR2 YYREEE (reference sequence). Trimming took off 4 bases at V and 1 base at J, with 6 bases between the two ends. The CDR3 DNA is TGTGCCAGCAGCCGGGGAAGCAATCAGCCCCAGCATTTT. Protein: CASSRGSNQPQHF.

The V call is TRBV24-1, the J call TRBJ2-3, with TRBD2 as a possible D gene (5 bases). Germline V gives CDR1 KGHDR, CDR2 SFDVKD. The CDR3 spans 18 residues. Trimming pared 5 bases from V and 0 bases from J, leaving 20 bases between. The CDR3 spells CATSAPLPRGPSTDTQYF. CDR3 sequence (DNA): TGTGCCACCAGTGCCCCCCTCCCCCGAGGGCCTAGCACAGATACGCAGTATTTT.

The genes are TRBV19 and TRBJ2-7, with 7 bases that match TRBD1. Germline V gene data show CDR1 as LNHDA and CDR2 as SQIVND (reference sequence). V was pared by 4 bases and J by 4 bases, with 7 bases of the junction left unmatched. The CDR3 has 14 residues. The CDR3 region has the DNA TGTGCCAGTAGTACCACAGGGGATCCTTACGAGCAGTACTTC. Translated: CASSTTGDPYEQYF.

This chain uses TRBV4-3 with TRBJ1-2; 10 bases are a match to TRBD1. Germline assignment: CDR1 LGHNA and CDR2 YSLEER. The CDR3 totals 15 residues. V lost 4 bases and J lost 4; bases outside the gene matches: 6. CDR3 nucleotides: TGCGCCAGCAGCCCTAGGACAGGGGGGGGCTATGGCTACACCTTC. This encodes CASSPRTGGGYGYTF.

This clone occurred once. The V call is TRBV6-5, the J call TRBJ2-3; 8 nucleotides agree with TRBD1. J was trimmed by 0 bases and V by 5 bases; bases with no gene match: 4. CDR1 is MNHEY, CDR2 SVGAGI, per germline. This CDR3 has 15 amino acids. CDR3 sequence (DNA): TGTGCCAGCAGTACACGGACAGGGAGCACAGATACGCAGTATTTT. Amino acids: CASSTRTGSTDTQYF.

The chain employs TRBV18 and TRBJ1-1, with a tentative D call TRBD1 (6 bases). Germline CDR1 and CDR2: KGHSH and LQKENI. The CDR3 contains 16 residues. Deletions cut 1 base from V and 2 bases from J, with 14 bases between. Here the CDR3 DNA reads TGTGCCAGCTCACCACTCAGGGGCACCCCCAACACTGAAGCTTTCTTT. It translates to CASSPLRGTPNTEAFF.

A single count supports this clone. The chain is built from TRBV3-1 (or the pseudogene TRBV3-2) and TRBJ2-7; D might be TRBD1 (6 bases). The CDR3 runs to 16 residues. Trimming removed 2 bases from V and 2 bases from J, with 16 bases in between. CDR1 is LGHDT, CDR2 YNNKEL, per germline (reference sequence). The CDR3 DNA sequence: TGTGCCAGCAGCCAACTGAATCACAGGGACCCCTACGAGCAGTACTTC. The encoded protein is CASSQLNHRDPYEQYF.

This rearrangement joins TRBV14 to TRBJ1-5, with D unresolved. The CDR3 spans 13 residues. Per the germline V gene, CDR1 is SGHDN and CDR2 is FVKESK. Trimming removed 1 base at V and 4 bases at J, with 5 bases between. CDR3 in amino acids: CASSQGQNQPQHF. CDR3 nucleotides: TGTGCCAGCAGCCAAGGGCAGAATCAGCCCCAGCATTTT.